These 3 T cell receptor beta chains were sequenced from one sample in a study of T cells in Graves' hyperthyroidism and ophthalmopathy. From RNA transcripts, TCR beta CDR3 regions were amplified. An initial round of RT-PCR targeting the TCR CDR3 relied on the HTBI primer set. TCRdb reanalysed the multiplex PCR reads using MiXCR and keeps one entry per CDR3 protein. This table holds 700,000 or so distinct CDR3 sequences, 13% to 15% found once. Sequencing was performed on blood. Receptor source: a woman aged 45-60 years with Graves' ophthalmopathy.

This clonotype was counted ten times or more. This rearrangement joins TRBV20-1 to TRBJ2-6; D gene unclear. The CDR3 is 12 residues long. Trimming removed 2 bases at V and 8 bases at J, with 7 bases between. Germline values: CDR1 DFQATT, CDR2 SNEGSKA (reference sequence). CDR3 coding DNA: TGCAGTGCTAGACAGGCATCCAACGTCCTGACTTTC. As protein: CSARQASNVLTF.

The chain carries TRBV28 and TRBJ2-3; 10 bases are a match to TRBD1. The V and J ends lost 5 bases and 1 base, in that order; junction bases with no gene match: 9. The CDR3 totals 17 residues. Germline CDR1 MDHEN, CDR2 SYDVKM. CDR3 sequence (DNA): TGTGCCAGCAGTCCCGGGGACAGGGGCGTTGGCACAGATACGCAGTATTTT. Protein product: CASSPGDRGVGTDTQYF.

This chain links TRBV14 with TRBJ1-4, with a weak D call TRBD1 (6 bases). The CDR3 is 15 amino acids. Trimming pared 0 bases from V and 6 bases from J, leaving 11 bases between. Germline V gives CDR1 SGHDN, CDR2 FVKESK. As DNA, the CDR3 is TGTGCCAGCAGCCAAGAAGGGGGGCCCTATGAAAAACTGTTTTTT. Amino acids: CASSQEGGPYEKLFF.